The clone carrying this T cell receptor (beta chain) was observed many times. Its antigen is currently unknown. The CDR3 contains 16 residues. CDR1 SNHLY and CDR2 FYNNEI come from the germline V gene. Trimming pared 7 bases from V and 0 bases from J, leaving 18 bases between. RNA transcripts provided the source from which TCR beta CDR3 regions were amplified. The HTBI primer set drove a first-round RT-PCR of the TCR CDR3. A single record per CDR3 protein comes from TCRdb applying MiXCR to the multiplex PCR reads. The sample carries around 560,000 distinct CDR3 sequences, approximately 15% recorded once. The data stem from a study of T cells in Graves' hyperthyroidism and ophthalmopathy. Study results and caveats: A model of 13 V-J pairs discriminated ophthalmopathy from stable hyperthyroidism. Before onset, ophthalmopathy was predicted by the model a median around 6 months earlier.

V gene TRBV2 combines with J gene TRBJ1-1; D unclear. The TCR originated in a woman between 18 and 29 years old with Graves' hyperthyroidism. The sample was blood. The CDR3 nucleotides read TGTGCCAGCAAAGTGAGGGCCTCAAATTTGAACACTGAAGCTTTCTTT. It codes for CASKVRASNLNTEAFF.